This T cell receptor (beta chain) was found in a study of identifying expanded T cells in peripheral blood. Profiling relied on immunoSEQ multiplex PCR, and the TCRdb table lists in-frame clones only, not all of them. The data show around 100,000 clones, about 90% seen once. Study observations and caveats: Clone count variance between roughly two-week samples rose with total template count.

This CDR3 comprises 15 residues. Germline V lookup: CDR1 MNHEY, CDR2 SVGAGI. V gave up 7 bases and J gave up 2 bases; unmatched junction bases: 7. A few counts support this clone. No antigen is known for it. Healthy donors had no documented immune events, such as infections, while sampled. Source material: blood. The receptor's source is a person between 18 and 75 years old in good health. The genes are TRBV6-5 and TRBJ2-5, with 10 positions matching TRBD1. Written as DNA, the CDR3 is TGTGCCAGCACTGCCGGACAGGGGGATCAAGAGACCCAGTACTTC. It specifies CASTAGQGDQETQYF.